This TCR beta chain was recovered during a study of ipilimumab plus nivolumab after autologous stem cell transplantation. Study-wide context: Patients received a median of roughly five ipilimumab and 8 or 9 nivolumab doses. Both relapsed and primary refractory DLBCL were included.

The table came from immunoSEQ multiplex PCR; TCRdb's copy has only in-frame clones and leaves some out. The data contain approximately 80,000 clones, more than 80% of them singletons. This clone occurred once. Its antigen is undetermined. Patients got ipilimumab 1 mg/kg beginning 14 to 28 days post-transplant. The study, taken as a whole, reports: Per the authors, repertoire, Treg and microbiota data justify further study.

The material was PBMCs, obtained in a trial of ipilimumab plus nivolumab as post-transplant consolidation. The clonotype was recovered from a male donor with diffuse large B-cell lymphoma.

The DNA of the CDR3 is TGTGCCAGAAGGAATGAAGGACAGGGGATTAATCAGCCCCAGCATTTT. As protein: CARRNEGQGINQPQHF. This chain connects TRBV5-3 to TRBJ1-5; 9 bases are shared with TRBD1. TRBV5-3 is designated an ORF whose function remains uncertain. The trim removed 5 bases at V and 4 bases at J, leaving 10 bases unmatched. This CDR3 spans 16 amino acids.